A single sample is the source of the 13 T cell receptor beta chains below, sequenced in a study of blood T cell repertoires in COVID-19. This table comes from immunoSEQ multiplex PCR, and its TCRdb copy is limited to in-frame clones, with some not included. The profile shows more than 200,000 clones, more than 85% of them singletons. Specimen: peripheral blood. The receptors shown here come from a woman aged 45-65 years with COVID-19, enrolled during active disease.

The J gene is TRBJ1-4, the V gene TRBV19, with D perhaps matching TRBD1 (5 bases). CDR1 is LNHDA, CDR2 SQIVND, per germline (reference sequence). Trimming took off 4 bases at V and 8 bases at J, with 8 bases between the two ends. The CDR3 loop spans 12 amino acids. Here the CDR3 reads CASSTGYEKLFF. The CDR3 DNA follows: TGTGCCAGTAGTACAGGGTACGAAAAACTGTTTTTT.

The chain recombines TRBV27 with TRBJ1-1; 8 bases line up with TRBD1. The CDR3 covers 14 residues. J gave up 2 bases and V 5 bases, and 4 bases lay outside the gene matches. Germline CDR1 reads MNHEY; CDR2 reads SMNVEV (reference sequence). The DNA of the CDR3 is TGTGCCAGCAGTGGAACAGGGGGTAACACTGAAGCTTTCTTT. Translation gives CASSGTGGNTEAFF.

The CDR3 DNA reads as TGTGCCAGCAAGCGGGGGGGCTTGAACGGCGGGGAGCTGTTTTTT. Translation gives CASKRGGLNGGELFF. The chain links TRBV2 to TRBJ2-2; TRBD2 matches at 10 bases. This CDR3 contains 15 residues. The trim removed 7 bases at V and 7 bases at J, leaving 9 bases unmatched. Germline V gives CDR1 SNHLY, CDR2 FYNNEI.

The J gene is TRBJ1-1, the V gene TRBV24-1, with 8 bases identical to TRBD1. The CDR3 extends over 15 amino acids. The germline CDR1 and CDR2 sequences are KGHDR and SFDVKD. V dropped 4 bases and J dropped 4; count of bases not matched to a gene: 7. The CDR3 DNA reads TGTGCCACCAGTGACTACGACAGGGGAAGCACTGAAGCTTTCTTT. The encoded protein is CATSDYDRGSTEAFF.

The rearrangement joins TRBV19 to TRBJ1-4, with 9 bases matching TRBD1. V lost 2 bases, J lost 8 bases, and 6 bases stayed unmatched. Germline CDR1 LNHDA, CDR2 SQIVND (reference sequence). The CDR3 contains 15 residues. The DNA for the CDR3 is TGTGCCAGTAGTATAACGGGACAGGGAGGCGAAAAACTGTTTTTT. It codes for CASSITGQGGEKLFF.

The chain employs TRBV7-8 and TRBJ1-2; 10 bases align to TRBD1. This CDR3 has 17 amino acids. The germline CDR1 and CDR2 sequences are SGHVS and FQNEAQ. The trim removed 5 bases at V and 4 bases at J, leaving 13 bases unmatched. CDR3 loop: CASSQSGTGVISYGYTF. The CDR3 region has the DNA TGTGCCAGCAGCCAATCCGGGACAGGGGTAATCTCCTATGGCTACACCTTC.

The genes are TRBV5-1 and TRBJ2-1, with D perhaps matching TRBD2 (5 bases). The CDR3 has 17 amino acids. V was shortened by 6 bases and J by 1 base, with 20 bases between the two germline ends. Looked up from germline, CDR1 is SGHRS and CDR2 is YFSETQ. CDR3 residues: CASTDDRRVGSYNEQFF. Written as DNA, the CDR3 is TGCGCCAGCACCGACGATCGGCGGGTGGGGTCCTACAATGAGCAGTTCTTC.

This rearrangement joins TRBV29-1 to TRBJ2-1, with 7 bases matching TRBD1. V trimming: 4 bases; J trimming: 6 bases; junction bases outside the gene matches: 6. Per germline, CDR1 SQVTM and CDR2 ANQGSEA. CDR3 size: 13 residues. The CDR3 spells CSVAGGEGNEQFF. The DNA of the CDR3 is TGCAGCGTTGCAGGGGGAGAGGGCAATGAGCAGTTCTTC.

Turning to this clone: Other DNA sequences within the sample encode an identical CDR3. The chain couples TRBV5-1 to TRBJ1-2; 8 bases fit TRBD1. Germline CDR1 is SGHRS and CDR2 is YFSETQ. CDR3 length: 13 residues. The J segment lost 4 bases and the V segment lost 4 bases, leaving 3 bases of the junction unmatched. The CDR3 nucleotides are TGCGCCAGCAGCCCCGGACAGGGCTATGGCTACACCTTC. Translating gives CASSPGQGYGYTF.

This clone was detected only once. The chain carries TRBV11-2 and TRBJ1-6; TRBD1 might be the D (6 bases). V was clipped by 3 bases and J by 8 bases, with 11 bases between them. Germline V lookup: CDR1 SGHAT, CDR2 FQNNGV. The CDR3 spans 14 residues. DNA of the CDR3: TGTGCCAGCAGCTTGGGGGCCTGGGATTCACCCCTCCACTTT. Protein: CASSLGAWDSPLHF. Supplemented by reference TRBV11-2 and TRBJ1-6, the full variable domain reads EAGVAQSPRYKIIEKRQSVAFWCNPISGHATLYWYQQILGQGPKLLIQFQNNGVVDDSQLPKDRFSAERLKGVDSTLKIQPAKLEDSAVYLCASSLGAWDSPLHFGNGTRLTVT.

The V call is TRBV5-1, the J call TRBJ2-3, with a possible D match to TRBD2 (5 bases). CDR1 and CDR2 from the germline V gene are SGHRS and YFSETQ. The CDR3 has 16 amino acids. V was shortened by 0 bases and J by 2 bases, with 13 bases between the two germline ends. CDR3 in amino acids: CASSLGSGFPTDTQYF. In DNA form, the CDR3 reads TGCGCCAGCAGCTTGGGATCGGGATTCCCCACAGATACGCAGTATTTT.

The chain is built from TRBV19 and TRBJ1-2; TRBD1 agrees at 9 bases. The J segment lost 4 bases and the V segment lost 0 bases, leaving 6 bases of the junction unmatched. CDR1 is LNHDA, CDR2 SQIVND, per germline (reference sequence). The CDR3 contains 16 residues. CDR3 sequence: CASSIDSTGGVYGYTF. CDR3 nucleotide sequence: TGTGCCAGTAGTATAGACTCGACAGGGGGGGTCTATGGCTACACCTTC.

The gene calls are TRBV5-1 and TRBJ1-2, with D possibly being TRBD1 (5 bases). The CDR3 loop spans 17 amino acids. Germline CDR1 reads SGHRS; CDR2 reads YFSETQ. The V gene lost 0 bases and the J gene lost 4 bases, with 19 bases spanning the gap. The CDR3 DNA reads as TGCGCCAGCAGCTTGGCGGCATCTGGGGGAGGACCCTATGGCTACACCTTC. Translated, it gives CASSLAASGGGPYGYTF.